Sequencing of this T cell receptor (beta chain) was carried out in a study of a mutant IDH1 vaccine in newly diagnosed glioma. Study-wide context: Males made up around 62% and females about 38% of treated patients, whose mean age was about 41 years. Broader study findings: Changes in the top peripheral T cell clonotypes seemingly had no bearing on pseudoprogression.

To note about this clone: The antigen remains undetermined.

Repertoires were generated with immunoSEQ multiplex PCR, while TCRdb's copy carries only in-frame clones and drops some. The sample lists some 25,000 clones, 60% to 80% occurring once. Sample time point: week 11, during vaccination. The study gave 300 ug of mutant IDH1 20-mer peptide per vaccine dose, with topical imiquimod. This specimen was PBMCs, taken from a glioma patient whose treatment included an IDH1 peptide vaccine. This clonotype originated in a woman aged 18-29 years with glioma.

CDR3 loop: CASLGPPNEKLFF. The CDR3 region has the DNA TGTGCCAGCTTGGGACCACCTAATGAAAAACTGTTTTTT. The chain couples TRBV7-9 to TRBJ1-4; D is possibly TRBD1 (5 bases). The CDR3 consists of 13 residues. Trimming pared 8 bases from V and 3 bases from J, leaving 10 bases between. Germline V gene lookup returns CDR1 SEHNR and CDR2 FQNEAQ (reference sequence). Variable domain in full (rest from reference TRBV7-9 and TRBJ1-4): DTGVSQNPRHKITKRGQNVTFRCDPISEHNRLYWYRQTLGQGPEFLTYFQNEAQLEKSRLLSDRFSAERPKGSFSTLEIQRTEQGDSAMYLCASLGPPNEKLFFGSGTQLSVL.